This TCR beta chain was sequenced during a study of post-analysis software for immune sequencing data. Broader study findings: TRBV5-6, TRBV5-1 and TRBV20-1 belonged to a set of roughly five TRBV segments that were more frequent in patients than controls.

Comment on this clonotype: Its antigen remains unknown.

V was trimmed by 6 bases and J by 1 base, leaving 16 bases between them. Germline CDR1 and CDR2: ENHRY and SYGVKD. The length of the CDR3 is 15 residues. Incorporated into the TCR beta cDNA libraries were unique molecular identifiers, which served to reduce PCR and sequencing biases. One entry per CDR3 protein results from TCRdb running MiXCR on the PCR reads. The table lists about 560,000 distinct CDR3 sequences, about 40% of them singletons. V is TRBV10-3 and J is TRBJ2-7; a possible D gene is TRBD2 (5 bases). The sequence was obtained from a girl aged 5 to 17 with multiple sclerosis. Sequencing was carried out using blood. CDR3 coding DNA: TGTGCCATCAGGACCTCGGGGATGGGGTCCTACGAGCAGTACTTC. Amino acids: CAIRTSGMGSYEQYF.